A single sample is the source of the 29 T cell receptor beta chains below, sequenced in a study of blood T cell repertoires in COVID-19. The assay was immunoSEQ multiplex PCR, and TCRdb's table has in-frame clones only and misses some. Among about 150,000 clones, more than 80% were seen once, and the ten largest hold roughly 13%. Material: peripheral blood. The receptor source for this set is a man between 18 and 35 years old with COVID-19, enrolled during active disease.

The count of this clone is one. The CDR3 DNA reads as TGTGCCAGCAGCAGCGACGGGAGCGTTGCTTTCTTT. This codes for CASSSDGSVAFF. The rearrangement joins TRBV11-3 to TRBJ1-1; no reliable D call. V gave up 5 bases and J gave up 11 bases, with 15 bases separating them. CDR3 length equals 12 residues. The germline V gene has CDR1 SGHNT and CDR2 YENEEA.

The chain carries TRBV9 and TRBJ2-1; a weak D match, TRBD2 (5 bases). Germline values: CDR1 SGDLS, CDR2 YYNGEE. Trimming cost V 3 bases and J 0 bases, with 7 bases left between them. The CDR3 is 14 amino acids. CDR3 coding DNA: TGTGCCAGCAGCGGAGGGAGCTCCTACAATGAGCAGTTCTTC. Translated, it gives CASSGGSSYNEQFF.

CDR3 sequence reads: CASRQNRGSTEAFF. As DNA, the CDR3 is TGTGCCAGCAGGCAAAACAGGGGGAGCACTGAAGCTTTCTTT. This chain connects TRBV3-1 (or the pseudogene TRBV3-2) to TRBJ1-1, with 8 bases fitting TRBD1. The CDR3 loop spans 14 amino acids. J was trimmed by 4 bases and V by 6 bases; bases with no gene match: 7. CDR1 LGHDT and CDR2 YNNKEL come from the germline V gene (reference sequence).

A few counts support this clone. CDR3 DNA sequence: TGCGCCAGCAGCTCCGGGATCTGGGCTCTAACGAACACCGGGGAGCTGTTTTTT. It specifies CASSSGIWALTNTGELFF. The genes are TRBV5-1 and TRBJ2-2; TRBD2 is a possible D gene (5 bases). Germline V gene lookup returns CDR1 SGHRS and CDR2 YFSETQ. V lost 3 bases, J lost 0 bases, and 18 bases lay in between. The CDR3 has 18 amino acids.

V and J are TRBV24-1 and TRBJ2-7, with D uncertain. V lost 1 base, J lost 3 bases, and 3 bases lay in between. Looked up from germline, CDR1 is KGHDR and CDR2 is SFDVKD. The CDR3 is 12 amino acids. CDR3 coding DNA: TGTGCCACCAGTGATTTCGGCTACGAGCAGTACTTC. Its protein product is CATSDFGYEQYF.

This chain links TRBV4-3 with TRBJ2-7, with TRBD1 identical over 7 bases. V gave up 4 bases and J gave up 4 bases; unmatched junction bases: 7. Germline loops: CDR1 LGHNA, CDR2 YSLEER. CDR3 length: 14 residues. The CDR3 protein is CASSLRPRGYEQYF. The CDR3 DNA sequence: TGCGCCAGCAGCCTCCGGCCCAGGGGGTACGAGCAGTACTTC.

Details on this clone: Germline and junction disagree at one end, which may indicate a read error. CDR3 sequence (DNA): TGTGCCACCAGCAGAGATAACTTAGACAGGAGTGAAAAACTGCTTTTT. This sequence encodes CATSRDNLDRSEKLLF. The V and J genes are TRBV15 and TRBJ1-4, with D tentatively TRBD1 (6 bases). There are 16 residues in the CDR3. Germline V gene data show CDR1 as LNHNV and CDR2 as YYDKDF (reference sequence).

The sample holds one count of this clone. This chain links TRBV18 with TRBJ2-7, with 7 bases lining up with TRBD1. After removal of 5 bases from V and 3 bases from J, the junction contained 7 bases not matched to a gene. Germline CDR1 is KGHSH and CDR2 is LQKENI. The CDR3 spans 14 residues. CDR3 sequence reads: CASSSGTVNYEQYF. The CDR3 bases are TGTGCCAGCTCATCCGGGACAGTTAACTACGAGCAGTACTTC.

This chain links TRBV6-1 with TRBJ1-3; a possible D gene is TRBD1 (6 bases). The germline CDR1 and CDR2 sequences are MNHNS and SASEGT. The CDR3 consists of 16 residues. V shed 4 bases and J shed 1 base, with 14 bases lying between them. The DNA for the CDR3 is TGTGCCAGCAGTGTTGAGGGGGTCTGGTCTGGAAACACCATATATTTT. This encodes CASSVEGVWSGNTIYF.

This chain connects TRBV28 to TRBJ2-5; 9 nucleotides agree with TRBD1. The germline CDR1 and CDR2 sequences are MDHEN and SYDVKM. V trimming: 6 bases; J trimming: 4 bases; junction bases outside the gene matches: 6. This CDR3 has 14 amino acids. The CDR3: CASRPGQGLETQYF. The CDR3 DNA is TGTGCCAGCAGGCCGGGACAGGGCCTAGAGACCCAGTACTTC. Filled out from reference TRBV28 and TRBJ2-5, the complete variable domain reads DVKVTQSSRYLVKRTGEKVFLECVQDMDHENMFWYRQDPGLGLRLIYFSYDVKMKEKGDIPEGYSVSREKKERFSLILESASTNQTSMYLCASRPGQGLETQYFGPGTRLLVL.

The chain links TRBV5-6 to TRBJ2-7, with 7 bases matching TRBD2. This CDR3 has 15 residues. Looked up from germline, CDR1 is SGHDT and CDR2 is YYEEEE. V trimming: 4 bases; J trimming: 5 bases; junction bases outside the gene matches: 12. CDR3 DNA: TGTGCCAGCAGCCTTCTGGTAGCGGGTGTCAACGAGCAGTACTTC. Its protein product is CASSLLVAGVNEQYF.

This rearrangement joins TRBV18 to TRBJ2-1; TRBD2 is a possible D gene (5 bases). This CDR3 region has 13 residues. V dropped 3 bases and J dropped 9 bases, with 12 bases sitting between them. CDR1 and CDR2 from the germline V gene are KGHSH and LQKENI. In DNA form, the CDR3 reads TGTGCCAGCTCACCTTTACGTGAGGGTGAGCAGTTCTTC. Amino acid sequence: CASSPLREGEQFF.

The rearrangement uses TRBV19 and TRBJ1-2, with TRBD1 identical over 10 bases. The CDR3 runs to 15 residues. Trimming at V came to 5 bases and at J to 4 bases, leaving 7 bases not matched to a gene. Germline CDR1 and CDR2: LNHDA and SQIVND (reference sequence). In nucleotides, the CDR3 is TGTGCCAGTAGTCCCTGGACAGGGGGGATCTATGGCTACACCTTC. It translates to CASSPWTGGIYGYTF.

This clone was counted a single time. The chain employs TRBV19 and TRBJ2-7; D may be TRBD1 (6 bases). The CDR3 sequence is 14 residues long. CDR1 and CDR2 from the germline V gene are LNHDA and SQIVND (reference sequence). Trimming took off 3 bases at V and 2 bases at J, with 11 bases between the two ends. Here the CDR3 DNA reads TGTGCCAGTAGTATCACAGGGTCAGCCTACGAGCAGTACTTC. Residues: CASSITGSAYEQYF.

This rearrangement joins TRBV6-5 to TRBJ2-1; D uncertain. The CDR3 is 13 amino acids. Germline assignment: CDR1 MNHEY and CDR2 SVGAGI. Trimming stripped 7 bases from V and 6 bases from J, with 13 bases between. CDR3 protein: CASTSIGFNEQFF. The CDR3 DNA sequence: TGTGCCAGCACCAGCATCGGGTTCAATGAGCAGTTCTTC.

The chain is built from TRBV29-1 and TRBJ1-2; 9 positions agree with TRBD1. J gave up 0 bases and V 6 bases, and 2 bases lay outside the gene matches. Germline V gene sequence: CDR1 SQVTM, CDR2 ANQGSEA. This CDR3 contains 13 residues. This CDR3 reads CSVGQGPNYGYTF. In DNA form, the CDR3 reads TGCAGCGTGGGACAGGGTCCTAACTATGGCTACACCTTC.

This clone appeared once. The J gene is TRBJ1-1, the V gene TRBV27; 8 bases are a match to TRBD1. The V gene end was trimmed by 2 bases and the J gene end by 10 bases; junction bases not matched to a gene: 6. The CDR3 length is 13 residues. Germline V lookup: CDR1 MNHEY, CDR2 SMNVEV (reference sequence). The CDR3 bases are TGTGCCAGCAGTTTACGGGGCAGGGGGCGAGCTTTCTTT. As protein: CASSLRGRGRAFF.

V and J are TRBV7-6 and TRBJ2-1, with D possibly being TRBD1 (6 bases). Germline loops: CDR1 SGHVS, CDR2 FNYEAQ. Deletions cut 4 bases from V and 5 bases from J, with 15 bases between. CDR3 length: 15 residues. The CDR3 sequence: CASSSRGFFNNEQFF. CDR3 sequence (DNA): TGTGCCAGCAGCTCCAGGGGTTTCTTTAACAATGAGCAGTTCTTC.

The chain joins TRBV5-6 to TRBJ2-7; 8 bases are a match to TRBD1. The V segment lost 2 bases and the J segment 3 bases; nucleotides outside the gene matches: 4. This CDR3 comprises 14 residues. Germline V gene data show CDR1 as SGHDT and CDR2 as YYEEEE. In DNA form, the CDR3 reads TGTGCCAGCAGCTTTGGACAGGGCCTCTACGAGCAGTACTTC. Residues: CASSFGQGLYEQYF.

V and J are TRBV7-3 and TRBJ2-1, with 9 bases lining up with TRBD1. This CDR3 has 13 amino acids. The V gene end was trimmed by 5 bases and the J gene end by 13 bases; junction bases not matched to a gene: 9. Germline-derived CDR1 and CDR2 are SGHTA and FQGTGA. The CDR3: CASSPPGQGAQFF. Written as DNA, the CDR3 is TGTGCCAGCAGCCCTCCGGGACAGGGCGCCCAGTTCTTC.

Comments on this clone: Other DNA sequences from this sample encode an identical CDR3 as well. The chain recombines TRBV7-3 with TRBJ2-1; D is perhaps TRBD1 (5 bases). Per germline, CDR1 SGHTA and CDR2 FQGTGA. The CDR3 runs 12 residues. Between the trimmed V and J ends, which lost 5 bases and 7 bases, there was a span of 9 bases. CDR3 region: CASSPAGNEQFF. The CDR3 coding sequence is TGTGCCAGCAGCCCCGCAGGGAATGAGCAGTTCTTC.

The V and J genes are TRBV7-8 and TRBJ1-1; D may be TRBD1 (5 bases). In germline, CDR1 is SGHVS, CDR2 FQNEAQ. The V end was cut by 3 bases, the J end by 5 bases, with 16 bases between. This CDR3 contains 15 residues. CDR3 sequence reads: CASSFTTGAQTEAFF. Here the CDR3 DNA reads TGTGCCAGCAGCTTTACGACTGGGGCGCAGACTGAAGCTTTCTTT.

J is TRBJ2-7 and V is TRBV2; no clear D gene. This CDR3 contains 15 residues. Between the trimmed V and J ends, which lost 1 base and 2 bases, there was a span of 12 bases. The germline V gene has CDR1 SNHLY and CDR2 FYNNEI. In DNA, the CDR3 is TGTGCCAGCAGTGAAGGCCCAGGTGATACCTACGAGCAGTACTTC. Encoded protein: CASSEGPGDTYEQYF. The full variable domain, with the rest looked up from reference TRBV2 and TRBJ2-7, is EPEVTQTPSHQVTQMGQEVILRCVPISNHLYFYWYRQILGQKVEFLVSFYNNEISEKSEIFDDQFSVERPDGSNFTLKIRSTKLEDSAMYFCASSEGPGDTYEQYFGPGTRLTVT.

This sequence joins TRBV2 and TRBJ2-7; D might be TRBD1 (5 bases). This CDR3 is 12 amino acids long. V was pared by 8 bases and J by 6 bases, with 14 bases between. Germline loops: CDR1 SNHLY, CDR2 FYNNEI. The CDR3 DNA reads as TGTGCCAGCCACGTACAGGTAGGCGAGCAGTACTTC. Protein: CASHVQVGEQYF. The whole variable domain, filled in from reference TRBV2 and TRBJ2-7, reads EPEVTQTPSHQVTQMGQEVILRCVPISNHLYFYWYRQILGQKVEFLVSFYNNEISEKSEIFDDQFSVERPDGSNFTLKIRSTKLEDSAMYFCASHVQVGEQYFGPGTRLTVT.

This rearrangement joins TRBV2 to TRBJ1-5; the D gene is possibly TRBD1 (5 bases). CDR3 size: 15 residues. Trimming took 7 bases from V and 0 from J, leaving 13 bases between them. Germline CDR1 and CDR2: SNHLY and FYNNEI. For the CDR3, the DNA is TGTGCCAGCACCGGACATCTGTATAGCAATCAGCCCCAGCATTTT. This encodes CASTGHLYSNQPQHF.

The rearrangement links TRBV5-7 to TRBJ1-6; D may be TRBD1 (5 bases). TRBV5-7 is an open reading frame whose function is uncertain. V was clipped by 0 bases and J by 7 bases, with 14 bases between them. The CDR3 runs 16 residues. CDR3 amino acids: CASSLGGEGENSPLHF. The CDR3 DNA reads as TGTGCCAGCAGCTTGGGGGGGGAGGGCGAAAATTCACCCCTCCACTTT.

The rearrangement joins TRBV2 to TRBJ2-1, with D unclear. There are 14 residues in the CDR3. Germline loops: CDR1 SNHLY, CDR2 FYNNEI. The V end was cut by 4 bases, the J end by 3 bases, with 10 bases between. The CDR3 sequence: CASSGVALYNEQFF. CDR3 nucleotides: TGTGCCAGCAGTGGAGTAGCTCTCTACAATGAGCAGTTCTTC.

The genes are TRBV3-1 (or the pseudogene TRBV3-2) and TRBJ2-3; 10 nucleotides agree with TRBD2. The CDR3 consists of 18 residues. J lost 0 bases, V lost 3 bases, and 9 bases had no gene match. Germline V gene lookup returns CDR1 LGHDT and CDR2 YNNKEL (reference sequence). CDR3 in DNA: TGTGCCAGCAGCCAGCCCCTCCTAGCGGGAGTGAGCACAGATACGCAGTATTTT. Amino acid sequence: CASSQPLLAGVSTDTQYF.

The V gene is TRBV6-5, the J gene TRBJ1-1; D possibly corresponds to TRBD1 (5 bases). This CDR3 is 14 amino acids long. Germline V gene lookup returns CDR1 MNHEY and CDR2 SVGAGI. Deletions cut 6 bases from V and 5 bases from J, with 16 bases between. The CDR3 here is CASSYPGERTEAFF. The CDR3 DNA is TGTGCCAGCAGCTACCCGGGGGAGAGAACTGAAGCTTTCTTT.